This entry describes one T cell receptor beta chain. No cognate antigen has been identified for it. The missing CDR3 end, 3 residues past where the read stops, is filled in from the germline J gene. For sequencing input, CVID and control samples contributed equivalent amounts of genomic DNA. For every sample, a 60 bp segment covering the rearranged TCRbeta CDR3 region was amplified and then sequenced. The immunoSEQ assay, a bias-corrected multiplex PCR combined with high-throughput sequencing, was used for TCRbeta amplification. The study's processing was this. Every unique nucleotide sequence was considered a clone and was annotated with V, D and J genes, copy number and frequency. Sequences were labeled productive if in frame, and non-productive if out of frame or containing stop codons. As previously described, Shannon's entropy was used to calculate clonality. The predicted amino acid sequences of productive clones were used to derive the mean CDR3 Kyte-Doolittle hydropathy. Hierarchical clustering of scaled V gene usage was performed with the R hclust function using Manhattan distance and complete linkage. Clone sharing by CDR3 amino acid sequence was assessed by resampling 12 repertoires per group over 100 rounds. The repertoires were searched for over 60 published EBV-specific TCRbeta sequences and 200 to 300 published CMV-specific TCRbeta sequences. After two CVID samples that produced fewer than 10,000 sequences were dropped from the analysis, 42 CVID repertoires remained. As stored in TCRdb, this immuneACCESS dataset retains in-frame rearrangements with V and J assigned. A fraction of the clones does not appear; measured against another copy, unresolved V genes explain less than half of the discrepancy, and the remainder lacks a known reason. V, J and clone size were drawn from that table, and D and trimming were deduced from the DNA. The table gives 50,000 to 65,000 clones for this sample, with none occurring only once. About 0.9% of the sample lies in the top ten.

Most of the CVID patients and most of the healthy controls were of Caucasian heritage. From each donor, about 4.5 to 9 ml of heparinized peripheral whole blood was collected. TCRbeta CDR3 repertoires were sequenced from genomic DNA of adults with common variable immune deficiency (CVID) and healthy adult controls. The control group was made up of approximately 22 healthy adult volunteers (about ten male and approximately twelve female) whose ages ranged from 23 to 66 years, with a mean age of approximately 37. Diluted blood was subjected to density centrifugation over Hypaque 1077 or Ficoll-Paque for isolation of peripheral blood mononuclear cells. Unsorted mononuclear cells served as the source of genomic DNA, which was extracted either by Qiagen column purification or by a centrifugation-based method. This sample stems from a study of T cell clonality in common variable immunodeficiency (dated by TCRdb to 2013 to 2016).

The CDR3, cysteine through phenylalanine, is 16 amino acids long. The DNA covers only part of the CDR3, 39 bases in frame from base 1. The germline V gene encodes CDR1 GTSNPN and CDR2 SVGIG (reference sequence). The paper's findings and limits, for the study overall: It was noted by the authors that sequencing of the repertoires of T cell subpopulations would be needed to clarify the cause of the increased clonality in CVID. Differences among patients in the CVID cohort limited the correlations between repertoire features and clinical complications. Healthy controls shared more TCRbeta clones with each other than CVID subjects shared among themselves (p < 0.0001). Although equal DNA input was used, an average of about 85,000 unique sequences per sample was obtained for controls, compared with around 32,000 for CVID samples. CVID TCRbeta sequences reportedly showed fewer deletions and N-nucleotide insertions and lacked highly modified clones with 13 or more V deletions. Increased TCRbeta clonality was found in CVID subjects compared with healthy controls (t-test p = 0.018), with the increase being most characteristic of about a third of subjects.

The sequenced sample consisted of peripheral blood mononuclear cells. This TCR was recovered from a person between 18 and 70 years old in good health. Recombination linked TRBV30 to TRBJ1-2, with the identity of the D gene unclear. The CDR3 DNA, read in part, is TGTGCCTGGACTCTGGGCGGGAGTGGGAGCACAGATACC. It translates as CAWTLGGSGSTDT. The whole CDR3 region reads CAWTLGGSGSTDTYTF.